This record covers a single T cell receptor (beta chain). The CDR3 loop spans 17 amino acids. Deletions cut 0 bases from V and 2 bases from J, with 17 bases between. Germline V gives CDR1 LGHDT, CDR2 YNNKEL (reference sequence). Generated by immunoSEQ multiplex PCR, the TCRdb table keeps only in-frame clones and is missing some. This table has some 200,000 clones, roughly 79% appearing once. The data were obtained in a study of blood T cell repertoires in COVID-19. The chain has TRBV3-1 (or the pseudogene TRBV3-2) and TRBJ2-7, with D unresolved. The sample comprised peripheral blood. The sequence derives from a woman aged 35 to 49 with COVID-19, enrolled during active disease. The CDR3 region has the DNA TGTGCCAGCAGCCAAGATCGCGGCGGCTTTAAGACCTACGAGCAGTACTTC. It encodes CASSQDRGGFKTYEQYF.